A selection of T cell receptor beta chains follows, all from one sample in a study of shared clonotypes between healthy human individuals. Generated by immunoSEQ multiplex PCR, the TCRdb table keeps only in-frame clones and is missing some. Here the sample spans roughly 2,000,000 clones, over 85% being singletons. The sequenced material came from naive CD8+ T cells sorted from blood. These receptors originate from a man aged 18-30 years in good health. Both conserved end residues are part of each CDR3. D genes are given only for firm matches. Clone size is shown for a subset of rows, as once, few, many or a class of expanded clone.

>TRBJ2-7|TRBV27|NA|TRBD2
CASSPAAGERSYEQYF
TGTGCCAGCAGTCCTGCAGCGGGAGAGAGGTCCTACGAGCAGTACTTC
>TRBJ2-1|TRBV21-1|NA|NA
CASSKRGGTYNEQFF
TGTGCCAGCAGCAAACGGGGCGGGACCTACAATGAGCAGTTCTTC
>TRBJ2-1|TRBV4-1|NA|NA
CASSQRPAGETTDHNEQFF
TGCGCCAGCAGCCAACGGCCAGCGGGCGAGACGACCGATCACAATGAGCAGTTCTTC
>TRBJ1-2|TRBV29-1|NA|TRBD1
CSVEEIQGANYGYTF
TGCAGCGTTGAAGAGATACAGGGGGCTAACTATGGCTACACCTTC
>TRBJ2-7|TRBV28|NA|NA
CASSFSEYEQYF
TGTGCCAGCAGTTTCTCGGAATACGAGCAGTACTTC
>TRBJ1-1|TRBV7-9|NA|NA
CASSLSGGNTEAFF
TGTGCCAGCAGCTTATCGGGGGGCAACACTGAAGCTTTCTTT
>TRBJ1-1|TRBV2|NA|NA
CASSDREVDTEAFF
TGTGCCAGCAGTGACAGGGAGGTAGACACTGAAGCTTTCTTT
>TRBJ2-1|TRBV7-9|NA|TRBD2
CASSFREGQGSNEQFF
TGTGCCAGCAGCTTTCGGGAGGGCCAGGGGAGCAATGAGCAGTTCTTC
>TRBJ1-2|TRBV4-3|NA|TRBD1
CASSQEKQGASGYTF
TGCGCCAGCAGCCAAGAAAAGCAGGGGGCGAGTGGCTACACCTTC
>TRBJ2-7|TRBV2|NA|TRBD2
CASRPGTSVSYEQYF
TGTGCCAGCAGGCCCGGGACTAGCGTATCCTACGAGCAGTACTTC
>TRBJ2-1|TRBV4-3|once|TRBD2
CASSAPGLAGGRPFNEQFF
TGCGCCAGCAGCGCACCGGGACTAGCGGGAGGGCGCCCGTTCAATGAGCAGTTCTTC
>TRBJ2-7|TRBV30|NA|NA
CAWSGTAYEQYF
TGTGCCTGGAGTGGCACCGCCTACGAGCAGTACTTC
>TRBJ2-1|TRBV6-1|NA|NA
CASSEADNSHEQFF
TGTGCCAGCAGTGAAGCTGACAACTCCCATGAGCAGTTCTTC
>TRBJ2-3|TRBV30|NA|TRBD2
CAWSSGATSTDTQYF
TGTGCCTGGTCTAGCGGGGCTACTAGCACAGATACGCAGTATTTT
>TRBJ1-1|TRBV6-5|NA|TRBD1
CASSSTGGHTEAFF
TGTGCCAGCAGTTCGACAGGGGGTCATACTGAAGCTTTCTTT
>TRBJ2-7|TRBV6-6|NA|TRBD1
CASRDRASYEQYF
TGTGCCAGCCGGGACAGGGCCTCCTACGAGCAGTACTTC
>TRBJ2-1|TRBV30|NA|TRBD1
CAWSYTGVLEQFF
TGTGCCTGGAGCTATACAGGGGTCCTTGAGCAGTTCTTC
>TRBJ2-3|TRBV7-3|NA|NA
CASSSIDRREQYF
TGTGCCAGCAGCTCGATCGACAGGCGCGAGCAGTATTTT
>TRBJ2-1|TRBV10-2|NA|TRBD2
CASSGEGLAKGEQFF
TGCGCCAGCAGTGGGGAAGGACTAGCGAAGGGTGAGCAGTTCTTC
>TRBJ1-4|TRBV5-1|NA|NA
CASSLTGRPGDEKLFF
TGCGCCAGCAGCTTGACAGGGCGTCCCGGGGATGAAAAACTGTTTTTT
>TRBJ2-1|TRBV6-5|NA|NA
CASALRPTNNEQFF
TGTGCCAGCGCCCTGAGACCGACAAACAATGAGCAGTTCTTC
>TRBJ2-7|TRBV11-1|NA|TRBD2
CASSLGWEGYEQYF
TGTGCCAGCAGCTTAGGTTGGGAGGGGTACGAGCAGTACTTC
>TRBJ2-5|TRBV2|NA|NA
CASSVVVGETQYF
TGTGCCAGCAGTGTAGTAGTCGGAGAGACCCAGTACTTC
>TRBJ1-2|TRBV10-1|NA|NA
CASREGGTDGYTF
TGCGCCAGCAGAGAGGGGGGGACGGATGGCTACACCTTC
>TRBJ1-3|TRBV28|NA|TRBD1
CASTHRDSYRIDGNTIYF
TGTGCCAGCACCCACCGGGACAGCTATCGGATTGACGGGAACACCATATATTTT
>TRBJ2-3|TRBV28|NA|NA
CASRADGTTDTQYF
TGTGCCAGCAGAGCCGACGGGACAACAGATACGCAGTATTTT
>TRBJ2-1|TRBV9|once|TRBD2
CATRTRGFNEQFF
TGTGCCACTCGCACGCGGGGGTTCAATGAGCAGTTCTTC
>TRBJ2-2|TRBV6-6|NA|TRBD2
CASSYLAGGAGELFF
TGTGCCAGCAGTTATCTAGCGGGGGGGGCAGGGGAGCTGTTTTTT
>TRBJ2-3|TRBV29-1|NA|TRBD2
CSVEGLAGGVVGADTQYF
TGCAGCGTTGAAGGGCTAGCGGGAGGTGTGGTTGGCGCAGATACGCAGTATTTT
>TRBJ1-5|TRBV19|NA|TRBD1
CASSSYSGTGNQPQHF
TGTGCCAGTAGTAGTTATTCCGGGACAGGTAATCAGCCCCAGCATTTT
>TRBJ2-7|TRBV11-2|NA|NA
CASSTRDSYEQYF
TGTGCCAGCAGCACCAGAGATTCCTACGAGCAGTACTTC
>TRBJ1-5|TRBV4-1|NA|TRBD1
CASSREMTGVGGNQPQHF
TGCGCCAGCAGCCGGGAGATGACAGGGGTCGGGGGCAATCAGCCCCAGCATTTT
>TRBJ2-7|TRBV7-2|NA|TRBD2
CASSSGIAGDEQYF
TGTGCCAGCAGCTCCGGGATAGCGGGAGACGAGCAGTACTTC
>TRBJ2-1|TRBV19|NA|NA
CASSTNPIRGNEQFF
TGTGCCAGTAGTACTAACCCGATCAGGGGCAATGAGCAGTTCTTC
>TRBJ1-1|TRBV30|NA|NA
CAWRYTGDTEAFF
TGTGCCTGGAGATACACCGGAGACACTGAAGCTTTCTTT
>TRBJ2-7|TRBV5-6|once|NA
CASSFTSSYEQYF
TGTGCCAGCAGCTTCACGAGCTCCTACGAGCAGTACTTC
>TRBJ1-1|TRBV7-9|NA|NA
CASSLGGSTEAFF
TGTGCCAGCAGCTTGGGGGGGAGCACTGAAGCTTTCTTT
>TRBJ2-2|TRBV6-6|NA|NA
CASSTTGPGELFF
TGTGCCAGCAGTACGACAGGCCCCGGGGAGCTGTTTTTT
>TRBJ2-7|TRBV27|NA|NA
CASSPGRNGDPYEQYF
TGTGCCAGCAGTCCTGGTCGCAACGGGGACCCCTACGAGCAGTACTTC
>TRBJ2-1|TRBV5-1|once|TRBD1
CASTQPGQGFNEQFF
TGCGCCAGCACACAACCGGGACAGGGCTTCAATGAGCAGTTCTTC
>TRBJ1-3|TRBV11-2|NA|NA
CASSALRGVDTIYF
TGTGCCAGCAGCGCCCTACGGGGGGTGGACACCATATATTTT
>TRBJ2-7|TRBV2|NA|TRBD2
CASRPIAGEVGEQYF
TGTGCCAGCAGGCCCATAGCGGGAGAGGTGGGCGAGCAGTACTTC
>TRBJ2-7|TRBV7-6|NA|NA
CASSLESSYEQYF
TGTGCCAGCAGCTTAGAAAGCTCCTACGAGCAGTACTTC
>TRBJ1-2|TRBV30|NA|NA
CAWSAGVSYTF
TGTGCCTGGAGCGCGGGAGTATCCTACACCTTC
>TRBJ2-1|TRBV2|NA|TRBD1
CASSETRTGRNNEQFF
TGTGCCAGCAGTGAAACAAGGACAGGGAGAAACAATGAGCAGTTCTTC
>TRBJ2-7|TRBV5-4|NA|TRBD2
CASSSGLAGGNEQYF
TGTGCCAGCAGCTCCGGACTAGCGGGAGGTAACGAGCAGTACTTC
>TRBJ2-7|TRBV11-2|NA|NA
CASSLVPEGPYEQYF
TGTGCCAGCAGCTTAGTCCCCGAGGGCCCCTACGAGCAGTACTTC
>TRBJ2-1|TRBV7-9|NA|TRBD2
CASSEGTRLAGAEQFF
TGTGCCAGCAGCGAGGGGACGCGACTAGCGGGGGCAGAGCAGTTCTTC
>TRBJ1-1|TRBV7-9|NA|NA
CASTNGAGRLTEAFF
TGTGCCAGCACTAATGGGGCAGGGAGGCTCACTGAAGCTTTCTTT